The 8 T cell receptor beta chains listed next were all sequenced from one sample in a study of metastatic and nonmetastatic thyroid tumors. With MiXCR, TCRdb called clones anew from the PCR reads. The profile shows 12,000 to 15,000 clones, almost 30% of them singletons. Every patient was untreated before thyroid surgery. Sequenced material: blood. These receptor sequences come from a female donor with papillary thyroid cancer or a benign thyroid nodule (not recorded which). Some clones in this sample may be carry-over from other donors' samples.

This clone was seen a few times. This chain links TRBV27 with TRBJ2-7; D is possibly TRBD1 (6 bases). V lost 8 bases and J 1 base, leaving 18 bases between the germline ends. The germline gives CDR1 MNHEY, CDR2 SMNVEV (reference sequence). CDR3 size: 15 residues. The CDR3 spells CASSTTGTKSYEQYF. The DNA of the CDR3 is TGTGCCAGCTCTACGACCGGGACAAAGTCCTACGAGCAGTACTTC.

By sample share, this clone is medium-sized. V and J are TRBV12-3 or TRBV12-4 and TRBJ1-5, with 9 bases matching TRBD1. V shed 5 bases, J shed 4 bases, and the junction held 6 bases outside the gene matches. The CDR3 covers 15 residues. The chain's CDR3 is CASSLQGAGNQPQHF. CDR3 bases: TGTGCCAGCAGTCTACAGGGGGCAGGTAATCAGCCCCAGCATTTT.

This clone was found a few times. For the CDR3, the DNA is TGTGCCAGCAGCGCCGAGGGTTCTCTGGAAAGCACTGAAGCTTTCTTT. Its translation is CASSAEGSLESTEAFF. This chain links TRBV6-1 with TRBJ1-1; unclear D gene. The ends were cut back, 6 bases at V and 4 bases at J, with 21 bases in the middle. CDR1 is MNHNS and CDR2 is SASEGT in the germline V gene. This CDR3 comprises 16 residues.

Within the sample, this clone is medium-sized (0.01 to 0.1%). The chain links TRBV2 to TRBJ2-7, with 11 bases fitting TRBD2. J lost 2 bases, V lost 1 base, and 4 bases had no gene match. CDR1 SNHLY and CDR2 FYNNEI come from the germline V gene. The CDR3 is made up of 16 amino acids. The CDR3 DNA follows: TGTGCCAGCAGTGAAGGGGCTAGCGGGGGGCCCTACGAGCAGTACTTC. This codes for CASSEGASGGPYEQYF.

The V call is TRBV6-1, the J call TRBJ2-7, with D perhaps matching TRBD2 (6 bases). This CDR3 contains 14 residues. The V end was cut by 6 bases, the J end by 4 bases, with 16 bases between. The germline V gene encodes CDR1 MNHNS and CDR2 SASEGT. The CDR3 DNA is TGTGCCAGCAGGGAATTGGGGGGAGGATACGAGCAGTACTTC. Its protein product is CASRELGGGYEQYF.

This clone rates as medium-sized. The CDR3 region has the DNA TGCAGTGTCCCGACGGACGGAACCTATGAAGCTTTCTTT. Translation: CSVPTDGTYEAFF. The rearrangement uses TRBV20-1 and TRBJ1-1; D is ambiguous. The germline V gene encodes CDR1 DFQATT and CDR2 SNEGSKA (reference sequence). The length of the CDR3 is 13 residues. The V end lost 7 bases, the J end lost 7 bases, and 19 bases lay between the germline ends.

In its sample, this clone was seen a few times. The chain carries TRBV19 and TRBJ2-2; TRBD2 matches 8 bases. V dropped 7 bases and J dropped 6; count of bases not matched to a gene: 10. Germline values: CDR1 LNHDA, CDR2 SQIVND (reference sequence). This CDR3 has 15 residues. The CDR3 protein is CASTPWLAGPGELFF. Written as DNA, the CDR3 is TGTGCCAGTACCCCATGGCTAGCGGGCCCCGGGGAGCTGTTTTTT.

V is TRBV4-1 and J is TRBJ2-7, with 9 bases that match TRBD2. After removal of 2 bases from V and 3 bases from J, the junction contained 11 bases not matched to a gene. Germline loops: CDR1 MGHRA, CDR2 YSYEKL. This CDR3 region has 17 residues. The CDR3 protein is CASSQLAGVISYYEQYF. The CDR3 nucleotides are TGCGCCAGCAGCCAATTAGCGGGAGTTATCTCCTACTACGAGCAGTACTTC.